This paragraph covers one TCR beta chain sequence. Its antigen is unknown. Coverage ceases 3 residues before the CDR3 finishes, and the germline J gene fills in the end. The data stem from a study of T cell clonality in common variable immunodeficiency. Study-wide results and limits: TCRbeta clonality was increased in CVID versus healthy controls. Common variable immunodeficiency TCR beta sequences reportedly had fewer deletions and N-nucleotide insertions. Patient heterogeneity in the CVID cohort limited correlations between repertoire features and clinical complications.

The CDR3 consists of 15 residues. After removal of 4 bases from V and 3 bases from J, the junction contained 8 bases not matched to a gene. CDR1 and CDR2 from the germline V gene are SGHRS and YFSETQ. Of CVID subjects, roughly 15 were female and 25 to 30 male, mean age about 40. The protocol was immunoSEQ multiplex PCR, while the TCRdb copy is restricted to in-frame clones and leaves out a portion. Recorded here are about 12,000 clones, none singletons. The sample comprised peripheral blood mononuclear cells. This receptor was identified in a human donor with common variable immunodeficiency. The rearrangement links TRBV5-1 to TRBJ2-7; 9 nucleotides agree with TRBD1. The DNA read from the CDR3 is TGCGCCAGCAGCGACTACCGACAGGGGGGCTACGAG. Amino acid sequence: CASSDYRQGGYE. The whole CDR3 is CASSDYRQGGYEQYF.